Below, one T cell receptor (beta chain) is given with its context. The antigen it binds to is not known. Base quality data are lacking; no much larger clone is found one base away. These data originate in a study of blood T cell repertoires in COVID-19 (dated by TCRdb to 2018 to 2020). The study in broad terms: Collaborator samples came from the United States, Italy and Spain and covered acute and convalescent phases of COVID-19. The prospective study material was composed of cDNA or gDNA derived from T cells, B-cell-depleted T cells, or PBMCs. The dataset comprised deeply sampled blood TCRbeta repertoires from subjects exposed to, actively infected with, or recovered from COVID-19. The repertoires were released in a freely available public database intended as a resource for research on the immune response to SARS-CoV-2. Samples were obtained from the ongoing ImmuneRACE study (first 160 participants) and from 950 to 1,500 subjects provided by 6 global collaborators. A de-identified subject ID, COVID-19 status, age in years and sex were almost always included in the sample metadata. HLA class I and class II types, where available, came from metadata supplied by the sample provider rather than from assay-based typing.

What the research found in general, with its limitations: How much clinical and demographic metadata was included differed by source and by participant, and the metadata was provided uncurated.

The immunoSEQ Assay, a bias-controlled multiplex PCR, was used to amplify TCRbeta CDR3 regions from genomic DNA. On the study's bioinformatics: The number of nucleated cells in each sample was estimated from the amplification of reference gene primers within the assay. To quantify the absolute abundance of each unique TCRbeta CDR3 rearrangement, sequence reads were collapsed and filtered. For each sample, productive Simpson clonality was calculated as the square root of Simpson's diversity index across productive rearrangements. In its TCRdb copy, this immuneACCESS table keeps in-frame sequences only and misses some clones. Where compared with another copy, unresolved V genes explain less than half of these, and the others have no known cause. The DNA was the basis for D and trimming; V, J and clone size are from that table. The sample yields 150,000 to 200,000 clones; over 80% were counted once. The ten largest clones add up to 10% to 15% of the sample.

From a lookup of the germline V gene, CDR1 and CDR2 are SGHRS and YFSETQ. V loses 4 bases of germline sequence and J loses 0 bases, and the interval between the two ends is 7 bases. From cysteine to phenylalanine, the CDR3 is 14 amino acids long. Only the CDR3 DNA stays, 42 bases, in frame from base 1. Samples from volunteer blood donors who had recovered from COVID-19 were contributed by a second Seattle source. The collaborating institutions used their own protocols to collect whole blood in K2EDTA tubes. For TCRbeta analysis, collaborators shipped samples in one of three forms: frozen whole blood, isolated PBMCs, or DNA extracted from either of those sample types.

The receptor was derived from a man between 70 and 80 years old who had recovered from COVID-19. The sample was peripheral blood. The V and J genes are TRBV5-1 and TRBJ1-4; no D gene is confidently identified. In nucleotides, the sequence is TGCGCCAGCAGCGAACAGACAACTAATGAAAAACTGTTTTTT. Translated, this gives CASSEQTTNEKLFF.